This T cell receptor beta chain is from a study of T-cell memory formation after mild COVID-19. This clonotype was counted a few times. Its antigen is not identified. General study results and limits: Chiefly within CM and EM were the contracting CD4+ clones; CD8+ ones were within EMRA. Contracting clones, day 15 to 85, had balanced CD4/CD8, and later expanders favored CD4+.

TCRdb independently ran MiXCR on the 5' RACE reads; one entry per CDR3 protein. The sample holds fewer than 600,000 distinct CDR3 sequences, about 20% seen once. The CDR3 runs to 14 residues. The V and J ends lost 1 base and 2 bases respectively, with 9 bases between them. Germline CDR1 is SQVTM and CDR2 is ANQGSEA. V and J are TRBV29-1 and TRBJ1-5; the D gene is possibly TRBD1 (5 bases). The source is an adult woman who had mild COVID-19 (a few samples of this study predate the infection). Cell type and time point are not known. The specimen sequenced was PBMCs or a T cell subset sorted from them (not recorded which). CDR3 amino acids: CSVEGGNGNQPQHF. The CDR3 DNA is TGCAGCGTTGAAGGGGGGAATGGCAATCAGCCCCAGCATTTT. Together with reference TRBV29-1 and TRBJ1-5, the CDR3 gives the full variable domain: SAVISQKPSRDICQRGTSLTIQCQVDSQVTMMFWYRQQPGQSLTLIATANQGSEATYESGFVIDKFPISRPNLTFSTLTVSNMSPEDSSIYLCSVEGGNGNQPQHFGDGTRLSIL.